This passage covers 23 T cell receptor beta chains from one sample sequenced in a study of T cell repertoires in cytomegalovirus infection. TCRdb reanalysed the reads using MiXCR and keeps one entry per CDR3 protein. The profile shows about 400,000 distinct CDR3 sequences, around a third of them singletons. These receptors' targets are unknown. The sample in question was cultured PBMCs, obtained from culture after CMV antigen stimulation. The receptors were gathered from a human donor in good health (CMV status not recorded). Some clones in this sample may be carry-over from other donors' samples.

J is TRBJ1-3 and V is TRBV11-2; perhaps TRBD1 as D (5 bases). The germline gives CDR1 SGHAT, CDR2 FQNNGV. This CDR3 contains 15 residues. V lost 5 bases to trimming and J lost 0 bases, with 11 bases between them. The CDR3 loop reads CASSTNRFSGNTIYF. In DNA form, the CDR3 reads TGTGCCAGCAGCACGAACAGGTTCTCTGGAAACACCATATATTTT.

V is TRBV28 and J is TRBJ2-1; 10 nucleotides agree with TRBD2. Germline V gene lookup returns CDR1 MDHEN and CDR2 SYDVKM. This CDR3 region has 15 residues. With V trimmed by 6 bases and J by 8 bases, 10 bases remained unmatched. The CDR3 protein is CASSDGLAVHDEQFF. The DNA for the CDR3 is TGTGCCAGCAGCGACGGACTAGCGGTTCACGATGAGCAGTTCTTC.

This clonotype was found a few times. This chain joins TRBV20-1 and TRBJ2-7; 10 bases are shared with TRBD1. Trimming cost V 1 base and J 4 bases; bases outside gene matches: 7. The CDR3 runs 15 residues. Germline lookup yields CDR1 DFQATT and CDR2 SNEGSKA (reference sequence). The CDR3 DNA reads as TGCAGTGCTAGAGGGGGACAGGGGTCAGGGTACGAGCAGTACTTC. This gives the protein CSARGGQGSGYEQYF.

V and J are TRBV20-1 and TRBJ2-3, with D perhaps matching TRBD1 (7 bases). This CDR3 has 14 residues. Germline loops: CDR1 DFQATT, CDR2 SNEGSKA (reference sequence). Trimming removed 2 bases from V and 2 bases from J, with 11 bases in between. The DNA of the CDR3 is TGCAGTGCTAGACAGGGGGGAAACACAGATACGCAGTATTTT. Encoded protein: CSARQGGNTDTQYF.

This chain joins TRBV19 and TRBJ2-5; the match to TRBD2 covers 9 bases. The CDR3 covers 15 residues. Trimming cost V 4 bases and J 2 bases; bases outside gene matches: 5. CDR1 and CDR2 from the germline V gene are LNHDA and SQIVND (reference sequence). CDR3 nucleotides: TGTGCCAGTAGTACCTCCGGACTAGCGCAAGAGACCCAGTACTTC. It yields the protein CASSTSGLAQETQYF.

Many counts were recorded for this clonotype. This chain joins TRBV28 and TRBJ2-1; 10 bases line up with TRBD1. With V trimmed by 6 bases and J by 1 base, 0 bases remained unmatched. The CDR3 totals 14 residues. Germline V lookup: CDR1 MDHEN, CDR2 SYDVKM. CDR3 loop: CASRDRGSYNEQFF. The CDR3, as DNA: TGTGCCAGCAGGGACAGGGGGTCCTACAATGAGCAGTTCTTC.

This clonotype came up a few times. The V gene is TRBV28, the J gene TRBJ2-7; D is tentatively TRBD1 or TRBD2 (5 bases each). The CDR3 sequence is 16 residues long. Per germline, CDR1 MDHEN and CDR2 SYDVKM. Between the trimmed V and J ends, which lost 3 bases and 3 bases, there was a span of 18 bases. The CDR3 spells CASSFIQGVPDYEQYF. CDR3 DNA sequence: TGTGCCAGCAGTTTCATTCAGGGAGTTCCAGACTACGAGCAGTACTTC.

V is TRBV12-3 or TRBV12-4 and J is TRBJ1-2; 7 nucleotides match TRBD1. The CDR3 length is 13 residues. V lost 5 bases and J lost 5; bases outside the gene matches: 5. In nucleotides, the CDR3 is TGTGCCAGCAGTAGACAGGGCGGTTATGGCTACACCTTC. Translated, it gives CASSRQGGYGYTF.

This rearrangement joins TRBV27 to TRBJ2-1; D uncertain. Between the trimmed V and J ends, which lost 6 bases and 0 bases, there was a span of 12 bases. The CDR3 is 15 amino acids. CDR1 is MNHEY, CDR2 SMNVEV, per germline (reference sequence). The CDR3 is CASSPDWNSYNEQFF. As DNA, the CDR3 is TGTGCCAGCAGCCCCGACTGGAACTCCTACAATGAGCAGTTCTTC.

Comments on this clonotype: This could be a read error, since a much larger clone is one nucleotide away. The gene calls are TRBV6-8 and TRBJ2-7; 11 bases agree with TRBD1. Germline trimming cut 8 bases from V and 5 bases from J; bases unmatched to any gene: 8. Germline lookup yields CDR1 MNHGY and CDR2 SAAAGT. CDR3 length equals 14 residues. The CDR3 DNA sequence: TGTGCCAGCGGGCGGACAGGGGGCCCCGACGAGCAGTACTTC. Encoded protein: CASGRTGGPDEQYF.

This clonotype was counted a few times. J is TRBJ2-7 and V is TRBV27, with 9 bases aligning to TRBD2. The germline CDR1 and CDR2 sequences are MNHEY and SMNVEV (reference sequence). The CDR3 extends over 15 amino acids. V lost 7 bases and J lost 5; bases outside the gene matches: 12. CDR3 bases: TGTGCCAGCATCCGGATCGGCGGGAGGGTCAACGAGCAGTACTTC. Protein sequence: CASIRIGGRVNEQYF.

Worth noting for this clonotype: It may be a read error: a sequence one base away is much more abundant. In DNA, the CDR3 is TGTGCCAGCAAGGGACAGACCTATGGCTACACCTTC. Residues: CASKGQTYGYTF. The rearrangement joins TRBV12-3 or TRBV12-4 to TRBJ1-2; 7 nucleotides match TRBD1. The V and J ends lost 7 bases and 4 bases, in that order; junction bases with no gene match: 3. CDR3 length: 12 residues.

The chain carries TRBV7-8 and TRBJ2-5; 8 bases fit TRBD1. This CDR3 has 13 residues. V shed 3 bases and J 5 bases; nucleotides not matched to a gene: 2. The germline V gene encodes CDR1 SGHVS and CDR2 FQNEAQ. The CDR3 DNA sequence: TGTGCCAGCAGCTTGGACAGGGATGAGACCCAGTACTTC. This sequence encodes CASSLDRDETQYF. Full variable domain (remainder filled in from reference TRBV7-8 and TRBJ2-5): GAGVSQSPRYKVAKRGQDVALRCDPISGHVSLFWYQQALGQGPEFLTYFQNEAQLDKSGLPSDRFFAERPEGSVSTLKIQRTQQEDSAVYLCASSLDRDETQYFGPGTRLLVL.

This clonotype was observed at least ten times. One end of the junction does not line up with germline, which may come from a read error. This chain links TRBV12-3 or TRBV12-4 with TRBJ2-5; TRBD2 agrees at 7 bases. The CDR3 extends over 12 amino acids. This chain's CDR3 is CASSLAEETQYF. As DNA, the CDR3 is TGTGCCAGCAGTCTAGCGGAAGAGACCCAGTACTTC.

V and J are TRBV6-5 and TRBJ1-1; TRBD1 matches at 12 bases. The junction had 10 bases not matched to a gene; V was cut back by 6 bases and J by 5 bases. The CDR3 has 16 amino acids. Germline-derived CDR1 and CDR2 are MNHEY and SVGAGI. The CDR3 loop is CASRIMGQGAWTEAFF. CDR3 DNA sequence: TGTGCCAGCAGGATAATGGGACAGGGGGCTTGGACTGAAGCTTTCTTT.

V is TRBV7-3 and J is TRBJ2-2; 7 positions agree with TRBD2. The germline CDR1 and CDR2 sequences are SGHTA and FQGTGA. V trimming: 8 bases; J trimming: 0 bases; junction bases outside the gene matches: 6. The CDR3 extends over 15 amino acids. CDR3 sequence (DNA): TGTGCCAGCCGATCCCGGGGGGCGAACACCGGGGAGCTGTTTTTT. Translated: CASRSRGANTGELFF.

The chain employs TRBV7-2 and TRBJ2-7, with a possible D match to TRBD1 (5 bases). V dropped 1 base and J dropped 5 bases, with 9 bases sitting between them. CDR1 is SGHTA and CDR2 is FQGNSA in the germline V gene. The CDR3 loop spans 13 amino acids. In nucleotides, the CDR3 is TGTGCCAGCAGCTTAGTCCAGGGTCACGAGCAGTACGTC. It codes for CASSLVQGHEQYV.

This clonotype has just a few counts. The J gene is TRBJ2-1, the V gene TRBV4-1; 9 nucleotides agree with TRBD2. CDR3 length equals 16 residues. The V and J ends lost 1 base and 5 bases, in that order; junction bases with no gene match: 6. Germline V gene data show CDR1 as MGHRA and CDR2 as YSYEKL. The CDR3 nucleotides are TGCGCCAGCAGCCAAGCAGAAGCGGGAGGAAACAATGAGCAGTTCTTC. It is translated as CASSQAEAGGNNEQFF.

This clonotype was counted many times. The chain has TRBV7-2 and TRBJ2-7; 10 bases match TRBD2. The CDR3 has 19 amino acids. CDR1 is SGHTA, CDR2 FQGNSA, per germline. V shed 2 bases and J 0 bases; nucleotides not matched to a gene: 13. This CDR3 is CASSLRVPGLAINSYEQYF. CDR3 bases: TGTGCCAGCAGCTTAAGAGTCCCGGGACTAGCGATTAACTCCTACGAGCAGTACTTC.

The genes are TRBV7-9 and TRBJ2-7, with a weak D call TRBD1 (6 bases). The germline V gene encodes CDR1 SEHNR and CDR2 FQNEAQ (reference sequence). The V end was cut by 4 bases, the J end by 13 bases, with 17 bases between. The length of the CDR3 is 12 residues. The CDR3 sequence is CASSWERTDLYV. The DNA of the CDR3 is TGTGCCAGCAGCTGGGAGAGGACAGATCTTTACGTC.

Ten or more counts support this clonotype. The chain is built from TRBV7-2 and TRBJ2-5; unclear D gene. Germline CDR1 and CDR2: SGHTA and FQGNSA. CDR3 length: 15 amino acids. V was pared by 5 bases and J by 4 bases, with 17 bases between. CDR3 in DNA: TGTGCCAGCAGCCCAGGAACCGGGTTCGGAGAGACCCAGTACTTC. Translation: CASSPGTGFGETQYF.

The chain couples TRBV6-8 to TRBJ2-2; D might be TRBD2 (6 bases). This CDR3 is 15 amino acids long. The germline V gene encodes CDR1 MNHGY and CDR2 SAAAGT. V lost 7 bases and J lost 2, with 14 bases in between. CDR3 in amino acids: CASTYGTPNTGELFF. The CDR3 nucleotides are TGTGCCAGCACCTATGGGACTCCCAACACCGGGGAGCTGTTTTTT.

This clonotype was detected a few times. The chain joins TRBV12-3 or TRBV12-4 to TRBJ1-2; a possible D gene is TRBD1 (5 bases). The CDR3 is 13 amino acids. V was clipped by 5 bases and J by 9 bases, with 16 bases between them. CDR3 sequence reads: CASSLLGLNSYTF. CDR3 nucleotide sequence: TGTGCCAGCAGTCTCCTGGGACTTAACAGCTACACCTTC.